The 20 T cell receptor beta chains listed next were all sequenced from one sample in a study of shared clonotypes between healthy human individuals. TCRdb's table, derived via immunoSEQ multiplex PCR, lists solely in-frame clones and lacks some. This sample carries around 720,000 clones, roughly 72% of them seen once, and the ten largest clones take around 2%. Sequenced material: memory CD4+ T cells sorted from blood. This sample's subset: CD45RA-negative fraction. The receptors come from a woman in her twenties or thirties in good health.

The chain joins TRBV19 to TRBJ2-2; D possibly matches TRBD1 or TRBD2 (6 bases each). V was clipped by 7 bases and J by 3 bases, with 12 bases between them. Germline V gene lookup returns CDR1 LNHDA and CDR2 SQIVND (reference sequence). The CDR3 has 14 amino acids. The CDR3 loop is CASTRRGDTGELFF. In nucleotides, the CDR3 is TGTGCCAGTACTCGAAGGGGGGACACCGGGGAGCTGTTTTTT.

This chain connects TRBV4-2 to TRBJ1-2; D is undetermined. V dropped 0 bases and J dropped 2 bases, with 10 bases sitting between them. Germline loops: CDR1 LGHNA, CDR2 YNFKEQ. This CDR3 comprises 15 residues. The CDR3 bases are TGTGCCAGCAGCCAAGATAGGCGGGTCAACTATGGCTACACCTTC. Protein: CASSQDRRVNYGYTF.

This clone is a singleton in its sample. The chain recombines TRBV29-1 with TRBJ2-5; 7 positions match TRBD1. The J call is doubtful: the DNA matches TRBJ2-7 better. CDR3 size: 13 residues. Germline CDR1 is SQVTM and CDR2 is ANQGSEA. CDR3 bases: TGCAGCGTTGGCAGGGGGAGAGGGTACGAGCAGTACTTC. This translates into CSVGRGRGYEQYF.

This clone was picked up many times. V gene TRBV11-2 combines with J gene TRBJ2-1; no clear D gene. V lost 0 bases, J lost 4 bases, and 10 bases lay in between. CDR3 length equals 15 residues. Germline CDR1 is SGHAT and CDR2 is FQNNGV. DNA for the CDR3: TGTGCCAGCAGCTTAGATGCCTTCCCGTACAATGAGCAGTTCTTC. This sequence encodes CASSLDAFPYNEQFF.

V and J are TRBV11-2 and TRBJ2-7; TRBD1 matches at 8 bases. The junction had 7 bases not matched to a gene; V was cut back by 0 bases and J by 6 bases. Per the germline V gene, CDR1 is SGHAT and CDR2 is FQNNGV. The CDR3 totals 15 residues. The CDR3 DNA reads TGTGCCAGCAGCTTAGAAGGGACAGGCTTCTCCGAGCAGTACTTC. This codes for CASSLEGTGFSEQYF. Looking up the rest from reference TRBV11-2 and TRBJ2-7 gives the full variable domain: EAGVAQSPRYKIIEKRQSVAFWCNPISGHATLYWYQQILGQGPKLLIQFQNNGVVDDSQLPKDRFSAERLKGVDSTLKIQPAKLEDSAVYLCASSLEGTGFSEQYFGPGTRLTVT.

In regard to this clone: This may arise from a read error, as a much more abundant clone is one base away. The rearrangement links TRBV7-9 to TRBJ1-5, with 8 positions matching TRBD1. Trimming removed 5 bases from V and 1 base from J; junction bases left unmatched: 7. This CDR3 is 16 amino acids long. Germline values: CDR1 SEHNR, CDR2 FQNEAQ (reference sequence). In DNA form, the CDR3 reads TGTGCCAGCAGCCAGGAACAGGGGGGGAGCAATCAGCCCCAGCATTTT. Protein product: CASSQEQGGSNQPQHF.

This clone was picked up a small number of times. This chain uses TRBV10-3 with TRBJ2-7; TRBD1 aligns across 7 bases. CDR1 ENHRY and CDR2 SYGVKD come from the germline V gene. The CDR3 covers 16 residues. J was trimmed by 5 bases and V by 10 bases; bases with no gene match: 20. CDR3 nucleotide sequence: TGTGCCACCTTAAACCCTAGGGGACAGCATCCCAACGAGCAGTACTTC. Translating gives CATLNPRGQHPNEQYF.

This clone came up a few times. The same CDR3 also results from other DNA sequences found in this sample. The rearrangement joins TRBV18 to TRBJ2-5, with 7 bases fitting TRBD1. V lost 0 bases and J lost 5; bases outside the gene matches: 3. The CDR3 totals 14 residues. Germline lookup yields CDR1 KGHSH and CDR2 LQKENI. CDR3 DNA: TGTGCCAGCTCACCACCGGACAGGCGGGAGACCCAGTACTTC. This codes for CASSPPDRRETQYF.

The chain links TRBV29-1 to TRBJ2-4; tentative D call: TRBD2 (6 bases). Trimming shortened V by 2 bases and J by 1 base, and 12 bases separated the two germline ends. CDR1 SQVTM and CDR2 ANQGSEA come from the germline V gene. This CDR3 is built from 15 residues. The CDR3 sequence is CSVERQGLAKNIQYF. The CDR3 DNA sequence: TGCAGCGTTGAACGGCAGGGACTGGCCAAAAACATTCAGTACTTC. Based on the CDR3 plus reference TRBV29-1 and TRBJ2-4, the full variable domain is SAVISQKPSRDICQRGTSLTIQCQVDSQVTMMFWYRQQPGQSLTLIATANQGSEATYESGFVIDKFPISRPNLTFSTLTVSNMSPEDSSIYLCSVERQGLAKNIQYFGAGTRLSVL.

V gene TRBV28 combines with J gene TRBJ2-7, with 8 nucleotides matching TRBD1. Unmatched junction bases numbered 7, after V lost 6 bases and J lost 0 bases. CDR3 size: 15 residues. Germline V gene data show CDR1 as MDHEN and CDR2 as SYDVKM. The CDR3 DNA is TGTGCCAGCAGCCCCGGGGGACAGGCCTCCTACGAGCAGTACTTC. Translating it yields CASSPGGQASYEQYF.

This clone was counted a few times. The chain has TRBV19 and TRBJ2-7; 8 bases align to TRBD2. From germline, CDR1 is LNHDA and CDR2 SQIVND (reference sequence). CDR3 length equals 17 residues. V lost 3 bases and J lost 4; bases outside the gene matches: 14. The CDR3: CASSICPVTSGGYEQYF. The CDR3 coding sequence is TGTGCCAGTAGTATCTGCCCCGTTACTAGCGGTGGTTACGAGCAGTACTTC.

The count of this clone is one. This chain uses TRBV5-1 with TRBJ2-3; 10 bases line up with TRBD2. Per the germline V gene, CDR1 is SGHRS and CDR2 is YFSETQ. The CDR3 contains 17 residues. After removal of 4 bases from V and 2 bases from J, the junction contained 10 bases not matched to a gene. The CDR3, as DNA: TGCGCCAGCAGCCTACGGACTAGCGGACTACCCACAGATACGCAGTATTTT. The encoded protein is CASSLRTSGLPTDTQYF.

The chain uses TRBV27 and TRBJ1-5; 7 bases agree with TRBD1. The CDR3 runs 16 residues. V trimming: 0 bases; J trimming: 7 bases; junction bases outside the gene matches: 9. CDR1 is MNHEY and CDR2 is SMNVEV in the germline V gene (reference sequence). The CDR3 sequence: CASSLSGRGLGQPQHF. DNA for the CDR3: TGTGCCAGCAGTTTATCAGGTAGGGGGCTTGGCCAGCCCCAGCATTTT.

This clone appeared many times. The gene calls are TRBV18 and TRBJ1-1; a weak D match, TRBD1 (6 bases). The CDR3 has 15 amino acids. V was cut by 2 bases and J by 8 bases, with 18 bases left in between. From germline, CDR1 is KGHSH and CDR2 LQKENI. CDR3 residues: CASSPIRDNTKEAFF. The CDR3 DNA sequence: TGTGCCAGCTCACCAATCCGGGACAATACGAAAGAAGCTTTCTTT. Variable domain in full (rest from reference TRBV18 and TRBJ1-1): NAGVMQNPRHLVRRRGQEARLRCSPMKGHSHVYWYRQLPEEGLKFMVYLQKENIIDESGMPKERFSAEFPKEGPSILRIQQVVRGDSAAYFCASSPIRDNTKEAFFGQGTRLTVV.

The chain carries TRBV7-9 and TRBJ2-6; 10 nucleotides align to TRBD1. This CDR3 is 14 amino acids long. Germline CDR1 reads SEHNR; CDR2 reads FQNEAQ (reference sequence). The V gene end was trimmed by 11 bases and the J gene end by 1 base; junction bases not matched to a gene: 2. CDR3 sequence: CAPGQGSGANVLTF. CDR3 in DNA: TGTGCCCCGGGACAGGGGTCTGGGGCCAACGTCCTGACTTTC. The variable domain in full, completed from reference TRBV7-9 and TRBJ2-6, reads DTGVSQNPRHKITKRGQNVTFRCDPISEHNRLYWYRQTLGQGPEFLTYFQNEAQLEKSRLLSDRFSAERPKGSFSTLEIQRTEQGDSAMYLCAPGQGSGANVLTFGAGSRLTVL.

This sequence joins TRBV6-5 and TRBJ2-1; D unclear. Germline CDR1 is MNHEY and CDR2 is SVGAGI. V was cut by 6 bases and J by 1 base, with 13 bases left in between. The CDR3 is made up of 15 amino acids. CDR3 loop: CASSRRHGSYNEQFF. The CDR3 DNA reads as TGTGCCAGCAGCCGACGGCATGGGTCCTACAATGAGCAGTTCTTC.

The CDR3 region has the DNA TGTGCCTGGAGTGCTTATTACCGGGACAGAAATAACTATGGCTACACCTTC. It specifies CAWSAYYRDRNNYGYTF. The V and J genes are TRBV30 and TRBJ1-2; TRBD1 matches at 7 bases. Germline V gives CDR1 GTSNPN, CDR2 SVGIG (reference sequence). J lost 1 base, V lost 1 base, and 12 bases had no gene match. The CDR3 length is 17 residues.

The chain has TRBV5-6 and TRBJ2-3, with 7 bases identical to TRBD2. The CDR3 has 15 amino acids. With V trimmed by 2 bases and J by 0 bases, 3 bases remained unmatched. Germline CDR1 and CDR2: SGHDT and YYEEEE. The CDR3 reads CASSLGGGSTDTQYF. The CDR3 DNA reads as TGTGCCAGCAGCTTAGGCGGGGGAAGCACAGATACGCAGTATTTT.

V usage is TRBV6-6 and J usage is TRBJ2-3, with D maybe TRBD1 (6 bases). The CDR3 has 13 residues. Trimming removed 6 bases at V and 2 bases at J, with 9 bases between. Looked up from germline, CDR1 is MNHNY and CDR2 is SVGAGI (reference sequence). The CDR3 is CASSDRLTDTQYF. CDR3 DNA: TGTGCCAGCAGCGACAGGCTCACAGATACGCAGTATTTT.

V gene TRBV11-2 combines with J gene TRBJ1-1; possibly TRBD1 for D (5 bases). The CDR3 is made up of 15 amino acids. Germline CDR1 and CDR2: SGHAT and FQNNGV. Trimming pared 3 bases from V and 2 bases from J, leaving 13 bases between. CDR3 DNA: TGTGCCAGCAGCTTTTACAGGAACGAAAACACTGAAGCTTTCTTT. Protein sequence: CASSFYRNENTEAFF.